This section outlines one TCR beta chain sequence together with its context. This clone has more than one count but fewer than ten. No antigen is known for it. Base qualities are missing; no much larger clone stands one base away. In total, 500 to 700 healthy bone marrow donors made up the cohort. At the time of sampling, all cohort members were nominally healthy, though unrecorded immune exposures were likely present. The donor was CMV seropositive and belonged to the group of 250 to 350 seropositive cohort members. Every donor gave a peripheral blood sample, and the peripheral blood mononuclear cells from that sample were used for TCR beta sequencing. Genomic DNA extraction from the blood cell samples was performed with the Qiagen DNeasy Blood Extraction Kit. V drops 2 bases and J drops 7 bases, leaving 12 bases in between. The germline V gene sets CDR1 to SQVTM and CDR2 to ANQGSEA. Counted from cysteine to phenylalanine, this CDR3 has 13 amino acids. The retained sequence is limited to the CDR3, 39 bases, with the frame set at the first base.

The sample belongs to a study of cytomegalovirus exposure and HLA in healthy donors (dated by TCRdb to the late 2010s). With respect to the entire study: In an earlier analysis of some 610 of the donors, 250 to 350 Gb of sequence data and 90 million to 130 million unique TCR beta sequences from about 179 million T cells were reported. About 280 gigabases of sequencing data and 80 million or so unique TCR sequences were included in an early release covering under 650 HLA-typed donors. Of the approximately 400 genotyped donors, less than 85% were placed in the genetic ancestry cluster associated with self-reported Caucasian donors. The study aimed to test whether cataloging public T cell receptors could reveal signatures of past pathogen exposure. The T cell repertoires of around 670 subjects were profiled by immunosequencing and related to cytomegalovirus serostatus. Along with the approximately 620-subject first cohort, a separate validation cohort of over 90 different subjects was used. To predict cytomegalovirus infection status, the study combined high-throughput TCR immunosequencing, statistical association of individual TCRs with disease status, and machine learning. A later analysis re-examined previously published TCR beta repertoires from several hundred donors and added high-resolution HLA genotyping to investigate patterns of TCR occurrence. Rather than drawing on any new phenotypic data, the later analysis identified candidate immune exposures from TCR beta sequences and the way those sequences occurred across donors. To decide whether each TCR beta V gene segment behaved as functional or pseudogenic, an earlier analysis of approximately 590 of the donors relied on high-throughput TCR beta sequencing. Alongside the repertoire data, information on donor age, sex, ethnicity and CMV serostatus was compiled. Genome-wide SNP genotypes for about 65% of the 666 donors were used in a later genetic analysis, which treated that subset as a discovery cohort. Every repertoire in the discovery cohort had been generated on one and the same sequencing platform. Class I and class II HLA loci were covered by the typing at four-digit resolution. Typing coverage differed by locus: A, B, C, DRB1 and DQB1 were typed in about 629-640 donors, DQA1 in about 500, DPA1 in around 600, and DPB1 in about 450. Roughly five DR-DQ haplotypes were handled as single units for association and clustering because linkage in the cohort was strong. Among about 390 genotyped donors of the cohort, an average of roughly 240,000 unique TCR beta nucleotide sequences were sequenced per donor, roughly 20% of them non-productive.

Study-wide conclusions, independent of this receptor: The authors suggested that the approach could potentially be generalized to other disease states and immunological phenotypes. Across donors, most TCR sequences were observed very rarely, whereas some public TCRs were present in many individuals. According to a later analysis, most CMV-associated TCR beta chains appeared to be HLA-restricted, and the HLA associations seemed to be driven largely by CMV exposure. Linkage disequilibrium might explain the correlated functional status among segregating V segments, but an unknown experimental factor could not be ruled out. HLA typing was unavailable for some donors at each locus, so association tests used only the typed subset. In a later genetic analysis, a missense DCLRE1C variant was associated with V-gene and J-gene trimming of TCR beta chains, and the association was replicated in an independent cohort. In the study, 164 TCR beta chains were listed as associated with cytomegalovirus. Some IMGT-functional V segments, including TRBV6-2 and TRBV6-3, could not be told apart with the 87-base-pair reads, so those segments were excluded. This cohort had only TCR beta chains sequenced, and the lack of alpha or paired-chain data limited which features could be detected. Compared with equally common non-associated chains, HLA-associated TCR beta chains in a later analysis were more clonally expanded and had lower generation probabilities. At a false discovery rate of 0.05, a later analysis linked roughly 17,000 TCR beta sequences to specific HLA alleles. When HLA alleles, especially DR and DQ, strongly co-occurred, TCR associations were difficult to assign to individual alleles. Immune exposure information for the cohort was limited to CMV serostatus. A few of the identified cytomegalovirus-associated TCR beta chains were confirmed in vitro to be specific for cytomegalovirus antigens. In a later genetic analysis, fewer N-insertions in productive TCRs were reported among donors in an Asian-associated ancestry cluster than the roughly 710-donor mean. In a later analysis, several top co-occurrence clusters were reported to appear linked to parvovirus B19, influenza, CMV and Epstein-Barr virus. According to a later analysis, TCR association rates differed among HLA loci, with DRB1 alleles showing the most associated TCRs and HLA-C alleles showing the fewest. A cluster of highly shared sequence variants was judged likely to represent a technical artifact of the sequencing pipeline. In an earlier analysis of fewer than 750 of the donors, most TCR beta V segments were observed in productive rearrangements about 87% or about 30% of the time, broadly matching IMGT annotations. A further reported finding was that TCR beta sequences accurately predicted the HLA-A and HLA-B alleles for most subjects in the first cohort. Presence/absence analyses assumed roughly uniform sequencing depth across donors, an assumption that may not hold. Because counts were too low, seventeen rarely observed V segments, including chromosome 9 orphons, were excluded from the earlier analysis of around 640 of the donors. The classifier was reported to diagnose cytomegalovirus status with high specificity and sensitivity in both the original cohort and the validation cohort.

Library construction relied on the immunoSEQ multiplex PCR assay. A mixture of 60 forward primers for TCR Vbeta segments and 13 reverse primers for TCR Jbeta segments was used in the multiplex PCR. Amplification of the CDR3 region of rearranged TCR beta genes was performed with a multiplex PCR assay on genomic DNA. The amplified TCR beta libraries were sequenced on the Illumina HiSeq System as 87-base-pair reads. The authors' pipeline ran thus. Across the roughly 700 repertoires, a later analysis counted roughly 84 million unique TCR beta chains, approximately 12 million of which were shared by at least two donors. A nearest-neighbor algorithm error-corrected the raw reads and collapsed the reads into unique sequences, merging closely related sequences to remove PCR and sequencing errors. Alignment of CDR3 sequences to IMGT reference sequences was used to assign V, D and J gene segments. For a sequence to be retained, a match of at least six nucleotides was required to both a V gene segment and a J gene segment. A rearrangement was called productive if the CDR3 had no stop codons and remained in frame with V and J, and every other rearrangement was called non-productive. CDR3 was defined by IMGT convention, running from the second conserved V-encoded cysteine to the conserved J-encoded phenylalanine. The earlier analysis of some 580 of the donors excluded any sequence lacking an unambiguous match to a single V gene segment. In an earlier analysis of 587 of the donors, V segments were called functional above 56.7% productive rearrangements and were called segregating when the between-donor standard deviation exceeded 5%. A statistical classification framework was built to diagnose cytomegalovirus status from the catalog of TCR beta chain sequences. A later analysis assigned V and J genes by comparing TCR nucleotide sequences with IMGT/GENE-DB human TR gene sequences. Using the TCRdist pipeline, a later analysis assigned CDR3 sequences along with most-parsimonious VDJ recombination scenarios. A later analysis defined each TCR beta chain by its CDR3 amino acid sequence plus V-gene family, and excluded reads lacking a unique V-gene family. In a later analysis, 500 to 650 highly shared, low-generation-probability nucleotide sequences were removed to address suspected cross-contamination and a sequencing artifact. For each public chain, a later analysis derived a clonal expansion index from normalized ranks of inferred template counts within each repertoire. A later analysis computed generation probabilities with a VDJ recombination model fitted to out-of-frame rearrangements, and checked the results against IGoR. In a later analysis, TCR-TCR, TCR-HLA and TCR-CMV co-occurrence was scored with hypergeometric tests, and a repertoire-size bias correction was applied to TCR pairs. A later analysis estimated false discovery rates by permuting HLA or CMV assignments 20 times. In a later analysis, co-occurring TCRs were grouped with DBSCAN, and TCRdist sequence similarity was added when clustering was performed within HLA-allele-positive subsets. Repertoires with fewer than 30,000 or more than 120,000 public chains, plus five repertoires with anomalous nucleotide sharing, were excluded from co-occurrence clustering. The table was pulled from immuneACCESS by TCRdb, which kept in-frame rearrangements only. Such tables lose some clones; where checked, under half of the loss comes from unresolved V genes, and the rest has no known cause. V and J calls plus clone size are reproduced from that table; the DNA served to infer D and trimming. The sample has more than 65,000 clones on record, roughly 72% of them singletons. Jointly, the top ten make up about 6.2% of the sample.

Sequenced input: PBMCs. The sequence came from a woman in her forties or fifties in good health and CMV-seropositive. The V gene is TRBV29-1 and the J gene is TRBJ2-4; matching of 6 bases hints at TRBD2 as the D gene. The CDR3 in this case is CSVEPSAGNIQYF. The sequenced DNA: TGCAGCGTTGAACCGTCGGCGGGGAACATTCAGTACTTC. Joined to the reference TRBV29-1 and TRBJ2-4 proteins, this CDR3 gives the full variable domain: SAVISQKPSRDICQRGTSLTIQCQVDSQVTMMFWYRQQPGQSLTLIATANQGSEATYESGFVIDKFPISRPNLTFSTLTVSNMSPEDSSIYLCSVEPSAGNIQYFGAGTRLSVL.